One sample yielded the 31 T cell receptor beta chains listed below, sequenced in a study of blood T cell repertoires in COVID-19. Libraries were prepared by immunoSEQ multiplex PCR; TCRdb keeps only in-frame clonotypes and omits some of them. The sample has over 25,000 clones, roughly 91% seen once. The source material was peripheral blood. The receptors stem from a man between 70 and 80 years old with active COVID-19.

The rearrangement uses TRBV10-3 and TRBJ2-3; D may be TRBD2 (6 bases). The CDR3 loop spans 13 amino acids. With 8 bases removed from V and 3 bases from J, the gap between germline ends came to 12 bases. Germline CDR1 ENHRY, CDR2 SYGVKD. CDR3: CAIRGGITDTQYF. The CDR3 DNA reads TGTGCCATCCGTGGCGGGATAACAGATACGCAGTATTTT.

The count of this clone is one. The gene calls are TRBV19 and TRBJ2-1; 13 nucleotides agree with TRBD2. The CDR3 is made up of 18 amino acids. CDR1 LNHDA and CDR2 SQIVND come from the germline V gene (reference sequence). Unmatched junction bases numbered 9, after V lost 5 bases and J lost 2 bases. The CDR3 sequence: CASSPGLAGAPPYNEQFF. CDR3 nucleotide sequence: TGTGCCAGTAGTCCCGGACTAGCGGGAGCACCGCCCTACAATGAGCAGTTCTTC.

As for this clone: A junction boundary mismatches the germline segment, possibly from a read error. V usage is TRBV7-7 and J usage is TRBJ2-3, with 7 bases matching TRBD1. CDR3 length: 15 amino acids. Per the germline V gene, CDR1 is SSHAT and CDR2 is FNYEAQ (reference sequence). The CDR3 DNA follows: TGTGCTAGCAGCCGACAGGGTGGCGGCACAGATACGCAGTATTTT. Translating gives CASSRQGGGTDTQYF.

The chain carries TRBV9 and TRBJ2-5; D perhaps matches TRBD2 (7 bases). CDR1 is SGDLS, CDR2 YYNGEE, per germline. Trimming pared 0 bases from V and 0 bases from J, leaving 12 bases between. The CDR3 sequence is 16 residues long. CDR3 region: CASSVAAGANQETQYF. The CDR3 coding sequence is TGTGCCAGCAGCGTAGCGGCGGGGGCAAACCAAGAGACCCAGTACTTC.

The CDR3 DNA follows: TGTGCCAGCAGCTTAGAGGGGGCCATCTATGGCTACACCTTC. It is translated as CASSLEGAIYGYTF. V and J are TRBV7-9 and TRBJ1-2; 7 bases align to TRBD1. Germline V gene sequence: CDR1 SEHNR, CDR2 FQNEAQ (reference sequence). The CDR3 loop spans 14 amino acids. Losses at the gene ends were 1 base for V and 4 bases for J; bases not matched to a gene: 3.

This clone was counted once. The chain carries TRBV19 and TRBJ2-7; 12 nucleotides align to TRBD2. Germline CDR1 LNHDA, CDR2 SQIVND (reference sequence). The CDR3 runs to 15 residues. The V segment lost 3 bases and the J segment 4 bases; nucleotides outside the gene matches: 4. The CDR3 region has the DNA TGTGCCAGTAGTATCGGACTAGCGGGGAAATACGAGCAGTACTTC. Its protein is CASSIGLAGKYEQYF.

The V gene is TRBV5-1, the J gene TRBJ2-1; a possible D gene is TRBD2 (5 bases). CDR3 length: 16 amino acids. The germline CDR1 and CDR2 sequences are SGHRS and YFSETQ. V was cut by 1 base and J by 8 bases, with 19 bases left in between. CDR3 amino acids: CASSLSSSGVVHEQFF. CDR3 DNA sequence: TGCGCCAGCAGCTTGTCTAGCTCTGGTGTGGTGCATGAGCAGTTCTTC.

The V gene is TRBV28, the J gene TRBJ2-7; 8 bases align to TRBD1. Trimming removed 4 bases from V and 2 bases from J; junction bases left unmatched: 10. The germline V gene encodes CDR1 MDHEN and CDR2 SYDVKM. There are 16 residues in the CDR3. CDR3: CASSSTAGGHAYEQYF. DNA for the CDR3: TGTGCCAGCAGTTCTACTGCAGGGGGCCATGCCTACGAGCAGTACTTC. Combining the CDR3 with reference TRBV28 and TRBJ2-7 gives the whole variable domain DVKVTQSSRYLVKRTGEKVFLECVQDMDHENMFWYRQDPGLGLRLIYFSYDVKMKEKGDIPEGYSVSREKKERFSLILESASTNQTSMYLCASSSTAGGHAYEQYFGPGTRLTVT.

V and J are TRBV5-4 and TRBJ2-1, with D perhaps matching TRBD2 (7 bases). Trimming removed 0 bases at V and 9 bases at J, with 16 bases between. This CDR3 has 15 amino acids. Per germline, CDR1 SGHNT and CDR2 YYREEE (reference sequence). Written as DNA, the CDR3 is TGTGCCAGCAGCTTGGCGGCTAGCGGAGGGGGTGAGCAGTTCTTC. This gives the protein CASSLAASGGGEQFF.

V and J are TRBV3-1 (or the pseudogene TRBV3-2) and TRBJ1-1; D is unresolved. V was clipped by 3 bases and J by 8 bases, with 13 bases between them. The CDR3 runs 13 residues. CDR1 and CDR2 from the germline V gene are LGHDT and YNNKEL (reference sequence). The CDR3 DNA follows: TGTGCCAGCAGCCAGGGCGCAGTTCTAGAAGCTTTCTTT. It encodes CASSQGAVLEAFF.

The rearrangement joins TRBV6-2 or TRBV6-3 to TRBJ1-3; 8 bases align to TRBD1. The J segment lost 1 base and the V segment lost 4 bases, leaving 3 bases of the junction unmatched. This CDR3 has 15 amino acids. Germline V lookup: CDR1 MNHEY, CDR2 SVGEGT. In DNA, the CDR3 is TGTGCCAGCAGTTCGGACAGGGCTTCTGGAAACACCATATATTTT. Amino acids: CASSSDRASGNTIYF.

This clone has a handful of counts. V gene TRBV5-8 combines with J gene TRBJ2-1; TRBD2 is a possible D gene (6 bases). Per germline, CDR1 SGHTS and CDR2 YDEGEE. V gave up 3 bases and J gave up 1 base, with 8 bases separating them. The CDR3 is made up of 14 amino acids. CDR3 in DNA: TGTGCCAGCAGCTGGAGGGGATCCTACAATGAGCAGTTCTTC. Translated, it gives CASSWRGSYNEQFF. The variable domain in full, completed from reference TRBV5-8 and TRBJ2-1, reads EAGVTQSPTHLIKTRGQQATLRCSPISGHTSVYWYQQALGLGLQFLLWYDEGEERNRGNFPPRFSGRQFPNYSSELNVNALELEDSALYLCASSWRGSYNEQFFGPGTRLTVL.

V is TRBV28 and J is TRBJ1-4, with D possibly matching TRBD1 (6 bases). Trimming took off 6 bases at V and 2 bases at J, with 10 bases between the two ends. The CDR3 is made up of 14 amino acids. Germline CDR1 reads MDHEN; CDR2 reads SYDVKM. The CDR3 DNA is TGTGCCAGCAGACTGACAGGCACTAATGAAAAACTGTTTTTT. Translated: CASRLTGTNEKLFF.

This clone showed up just once. The chain recombines TRBV5-1 with TRBJ2-5, with TRBD1 identical over 12 bases. The V segment lost 5 bases and the J segment 4 bases; nucleotides outside the gene matches: 6. Germline lookup yields CDR1 SGHRS and CDR2 YFSETQ. This CDR3 is built from 15 residues. The CDR3 region has the DNA TGCGCCAGCAGAACGGGACAGGGGGCTGCAGAGACCCAGTACTTC. Its translation is CASRTGQGAAETQYF.

The gene calls are TRBV19 and TRBJ2-3; 11 nucleotides line up with TRBD2. Germline V gene sequence: CDR1 LNHDA, CDR2 SQIVND (reference sequence). This CDR3 is built from 13 residues. After removal of 6 bases from V and 4 bases from J, the junction contained 0 bases not matched to a gene. CDR3 protein: CASRLAGADTQYF. DNA for the CDR3: TGTGCCAGTAGACTAGCGGGGGCAGATACGCAGTATTTT.

This clone was found once. This sequence joins TRBV2 and TRBJ2-7; 7 nucleotides line up with TRBD2. The CDR3 is made up of 12 amino acids. The ends lost 7 bases at V and 1 base at J; junction bases unmatched: 1. CDR1 is SNHLY, CDR2 FYNNEI, per germline. CDR3 sequence reads: CASKAGSYEQYF. The DNA for the CDR3 is TGTGCCAGCAAAGCGGGATCCTACGAGCAGTACTTC. Full variable domain (missing parts from reference TRBV2 and TRBJ2-7): EPEVTQTPSHQVTQMGQEVILRCVPISNHLYFYWYRQILGQKVEFLVSFYNNEISEKSEIFDDQFSVERPDGSNFTLKIRSTKLEDSAMYFCASKAGSYEQYFGPGTRLTVT.

The chain uses TRBV7-6 and TRBJ2-7; 10 positions agree with TRBD1. This CDR3 has 17 residues. The junction had 9 bases not matched to a gene; V was cut back by 2 bases and J by 2 bases. Germline values: CDR1 SGHVS, CDR2 FNYEAQ. CDR3 nucleotides: TGTGCCAGCAGCTTACAGGGACAGGGGTTATTGCCCTACGAGCAGTACTTC. The encoded protein is CASSLQGQGLLPYEQYF. Full variable domain (rest looked up from reference TRBV7-6 and TRBJ2-7): GAGVSQSPRYKVTKRGQDVALRCDPISGHVSLYWYRQALGQGPEFLTYFNYEAQQDKSGLPNDRFSAERPEGSISTLTIQRTEQRDSAMYRCASSLQGQGLLPYEQYFGPGTRLTVT.

This chain joins TRBV5-8 and TRBJ1-1; TRBD1 might be the D (6 bases). With 3 bases removed from V and 4 bases from J, the gap between germline ends came to 10 bases. The V gene's germline CDR1 is SGHTS and CDR2 YDEGEE. This CDR3 is built from 13 residues. The CDR3, as DNA: TGTGCCAGCAGCTCGGGACATCCCACTGAAGCTTTCTTT. Translation: CASSSGHPTEAFF.

The V and J genes are TRBV10-3 and TRBJ1-2; TRBD1 matches at 11 bases. Losses at the gene ends were 5 bases for V and 7 bases for J; bases not matched to a gene: 3. The germline V gene encodes CDR1 ENHRY and CDR2 SYGVKD. The length of the CDR3 is 13 residues. CDR3 protein: CAISPGQGGGYTF. In DNA, the CDR3 is TGTGCCATCAGTCCGGGACAGGGGGGTGGCTACACCTTC.

The CDR3 sequence is CASSRTIGEQFF. In nucleotides, the CDR3 is TGTGCCAGCAGCAGGACTATCGGTGAGCAGTTCTTC. The chain employs TRBV12-3 or TRBV12-4 and TRBJ2-1; perhaps TRBD2 as D (6 bases). The CDR3 has 12 amino acids. With 6 bases removed from V and 9 bases from J, the gap between germline ends came to 12 bases.

The chain couples TRBV28 to TRBJ2-7, with 13 bases fitting TRBD2. The V and J ends lost 6 bases and 2 bases, in that order; junction bases with no gene match: 4. Germline V CDR1 and CDR2: MDHEN, SYDVKM. The CDR3 consists of 15 residues. This CDR3 is CASRGLAGFTYEQYF. Here the CDR3 DNA reads TGTGCCAGCAGGGGACTAGCGGGATTTACCTACGAGCAGTACTTC.

The CDR3 spells CAWRYLFAGEQYF. In DNA, the CDR3 is TGTGCCTGGAGGTACCTTTTTGCGGGCGAGCAGTACTTC. The chain has TRBV30 and TRBJ2-7; a weak D match, TRBD2 (5 bases). CDR1 GTSNPN and CDR2 SVGIG come from the germline V gene (reference sequence). Trimming took off 3 bases at V and 6 bases at J, with 15 bases between the two ends. This CDR3 is built from 13 residues.

The CDR3: CASSQRRSYNSPLHF. The CDR3 bases are TGTGCCAGCTCTCAACGCAGGTCCTATAATTCACCCCTCCACTTT. The chain links TRBV11-2 to TRBJ1-6; no clear D gene. Trimming shortened V by 8 bases and J by 1 base, and 12 bases separated the two germline ends. Germline assignment: CDR1 SGHAT and CDR2 FQNNGV. The CDR3 covers 15 residues. The whole variable domain, filled in from reference TRBV11-2 and TRBJ1-6, reads EAGVAQSPRYKIIEKRQSVAFWCNPISGHATLYWYQQILGQGPKLLIQFQNNGVVDDSQLPKDRFSAERLKGVDSTLKIQPAKLEDSAVYLCASSQRRSYNSPLHFGNGTRLTVT.

The chain joins TRBV27 to TRBJ1-3; 8 nucleotides agree with TRBD1. V lost 5 bases, J lost 1 base, and 4 bases stayed unmatched. Germline loops: CDR1 MNHEY, CDR2 SMNVEV (reference sequence). CDR3 length equals 15 residues. This chain's CDR3 is CASSRQGRSGNTIYF. The CDR3 DNA reads TGTGCCAGCAGTCGACAGGGGCGATCTGGAAACACCATATATTTT.

In its sample, this clone was seen a few times. The genes are TRBV28 and TRBJ2-7; TRBD1 might be the D (6 bases). CDR1 is MDHEN, CDR2 SYDVKM, per germline. The CDR3 sequence is 12 residues long. The ends were cut back, 6 bases at V and 1 base at J, with 7 bases in the middle. This CDR3 reads CASRTGSYEQYF. The CDR3 coding sequence is TGTGCCAGCAGGACAGGTTCCTACGAGCAGTACTTC.

The chain carries TRBV11-3 and TRBJ2-2; possibly TRBD2 for D (5 bases). This CDR3 contains 15 residues. Germline-derived CDR1 and CDR2 are SGHNT and YENEEA. The germline V and J ends were trimmed by 5 bases and 6 bases, with 16 bases remaining between them. The CDR3 coding sequence is TGTGCCAGCAGCGGGCGGGTGTGTAGACCCGGGGAGCTGTTTTTT. Translated: CASSGRVCRPGELFF.

This rearrangement joins TRBV6-6 to TRBJ2-3; a possible D gene is TRBD1 (7 bases). CDR3 length equals 18 residues. The germline V gene encodes CDR1 MNHNY and CDR2 SVGAGI (reference sequence). The ends were cut back, 5 bases at V and 4 bases at J, with 25 bases in the middle. CDR3 loop: CASSPPPIGGTVPDTQYF. The CDR3 DNA reads TGTGCCAGCAGTCCCCCCCCTATTGGCGGGACAGTTCCAGATACGCAGTATTTT.

The chain couples TRBV9 to TRBJ2-1; possible D gene TRBD1, 7 bases. Trimming took off 4 bases at V and 5 bases at J, with 16 bases between the two ends. Germline V lookup: CDR1 SGDLS, CDR2 YYNGEE. This CDR3 comprises 15 residues. CDR3 DNA: TGTGCCAGCAGCTCCCGCGGGACAGCTAACAATGAGCAGTTCTTC. Protein: CASSSRGTANNEQFF. Drawing the rest from reference TRBV9 and TRBJ2-1, the complete variable domain is DSGVTQTPKHLITATGQRVTLRCSPRSGDLSVYWYQQSLDQGLQFLIQYYNGEERAKGNILERFSAQQFPDLHSELNLSSLELGDSALYFCASSSRGTANNEQFFGPGTRLTVL.

The chain couples TRBV5-4 to TRBJ2-7, with D tentatively TRBD2 (6 bases). CDR3 length: 14 amino acids. Trimming shortened V by 4 bases and J by 3 bases, and 14 bases separated the two germline ends. Germline-derived CDR1 and CDR2 are SGHNT and YYREEE (reference sequence). The CDR3 reads CASSRGLTHYEQYF. DNA for the CDR3: TGTGCCAGCAGCCGGGGACTTACCCACTACGAGCAGTACTTC.

J is TRBJ2-6 and V is TRBV5-4; maybe TRBD2 (6 bases). Trimming removed 0 bases from V and 0 bases from J, with 19 bases in between. Per germline, CDR1 SGHNT and CDR2 YYREEE (reference sequence). The CDR3 consists of 20 residues. The CDR3 bases are TGTGCCAGCAGCTTGGACGCGGGACGGAAGAAAATCTCTGGGGCCAACGTCCTGACTTTC. Translation gives CASSLDAGRKKISGANVLTF. Full variable domain (missing parts from reference TRBV5-4 and TRBJ2-6): ETGVTQSPTHLIKTRGQQVTLRCSSQSGHNTVSWYQQALGQGPQFIFQYYREEENGRGNFPPRFSGLQFPNYSSELNVNALELDDSALYLCASSLDAGRKKISGANVLTFGAGSRLTVL.

This clone was counted a few times. CDR3 in amino acids: CASSYSEVNTEAFF. The DNA for the CDR3 is TGTGCCAGCAGTTACTCCGAGGTGAACACTGAAGCTTTCTTT. This sequence joins TRBV6-6 and TRBJ1-1; no reliable D call. V was cut by 0 bases and J by 0 bases, with 5 bases left in between. This CDR3 is built from 14 residues. Germline V gene data show CDR1 as MNHNY and CDR2 as SVGAGI (reference sequence).